The TCR beta chain described here comes from a study of response to subunit inactivated influenza vaccine. Regarding the study as a whole: Authors suggested that a seasonal influenza vaccination recruits few new T cells each time.

This clonotype was counted at least ten times. Its antigen is still unknown. TCRdb fed the RT-PCR reads into MiXCR, producing one record per CDR3 protein. The sample holds hundreds of thousands of distinct CDR3 sequences, less than 10% seen once. The sequence came from a man aged 50-75 years who received an inactivated influenza vaccine. The specimen comprised PBMCs from blood, sampled around 2 years after vaccination.

In nucleotides, the CDR3 is TGTGCCAGCAGTTTATGGGTTAGATACCAAGAGACCCAGTACTTC. This sequence encodes CASSLWVRYQETQYF. This chain uses TRBV12-3 or TRBV12-4 with TRBJ2-5, with D unclear. With 2 bases removed from V and 0 bases from J, the gap between germline ends came to 10 bases. The CDR3 totals 15 residues.